The rows below give T cell receptor beta chains drawn from one sample of a study of vaccination effects on CD4 cells after COVID-19. Their antigens are not known. Data came from immunoSEQ multiplex PCR; TCRdb stores just in-frame clones and leaves some out. The table records around 30,000 clones, just under 75% of them present only once. The specimen comprised CD4+ T cells from PBMCs cultured with HCoV-229E spike peptides, sampled after COVID-19 vaccination. The source is a human donor who received a COVID-19 vaccine. Both conserved end residues are part of each CDR3. D genes are given only for firm matches. Some rows have no size entry. The others give once, few or many, or a class for an expanded clone.

V,length,D,size,J,CDR3,DNA
TRBV7-8,20,NA,NA,TRBJ1-3,CASSSSGTRRHLSSGNTIYF,TGTGCCAGCAGCTCGTCCGGGACAAGACGACATCTCAGCTCTGGAAACACCATATATTTT
TRBV7-8,15,TRBD1,NA,TRBJ1-4,CASSLAGTGQEKLFF,TGTGCCAGCAGCTTAGCGGGGACAGGTCAAGAAAAACTGTTTTTT
TRBV11-3,14,NA,NA,TRBJ2-2,CASSRDLNTGELFF,TGTGCCAGCTCACGGGATTTAAACACCGGGGAGCTGTTTTTT
TRBV5-1,17,TRBD2,NA,TRBJ2-7,CASSYGTSGTLSYEQYF,TGCGCCAGCAGCTATGGGACTAGCGGGACCCTCTCCTACGAGCAGTACTTC
TRBV12-5,19,NA,NA,TRBJ2-3,CASGLSLVDAEVSTDTQYF,TGTGCTAGTGGTTTGAGTCTGGTGGACGCAGAAGTGAGCACAGATACGCAGTATTTT
TRBV5-1,14,TRBD1,NA,TRBJ2-1,CASSLGQGVYEQFF,TGCGCCAGCAGCTTGGGACAGGGGGTTTATGAGCAGTTCTTC
TRBV2,12,NA,NA,TRBJ1-1,CASSEARGKAFF,TGTGCCAGCAGTGAAGCGCGGGGTAAAGCTTTCTTT
TRBV11-2,17,TRBD2,NA,TRBJ2-3,CASSRAPGGRGPDTQYF,TGTGCCAGCAGTCGCGCACCTGGCGGGAGGGGCCCAGATACGCAGTATTTT
TRBV5-1,14,NA,few,TRBJ2-2,CASSLAPATGELFF,TGCGCCAGCAGCTTGGCCCCTGCAACCGGGGAGCTGTTTTTT
TRBV27,14,TRBD2,NA,TRBJ2-7,CASARPGLTYEQYF,TGTGCCAGCGCCCGTCCGGGACTAACCTACGAGCAGTACTTC
TRBV6-5,13,NA,NA,TRBJ2-7,CASTQGTGYEQYF,TGTGCCAGCACCCAGGGAACGGGTTACGAGCAGTACTTC
TRBV19,13,TRBD1,NA,TRBJ2-3,CASMGQATDTQYF,TGTGCCAGTATGGGACAGGCCACAGATACGCAGTATTTT
TRBV10-2,12,NA,NA,TRBJ2-1,CASQGNSDEQFF,TGCGCCTCCCAGGGGAACTCCGATGAGCAGTTCTTC
TRBV4-1,14,NA,NA,TRBJ1-2,CASSQEQEARGYTF,TGCGCCAGCAGCCAAGAACAGGAGGCCCGCGGCTACACCTTC
TRBV27,14,NA,NA,TRBJ2-7,CASKLQAGPYEQYF,TGTGCCAGCAAGTTACAAGCGGGCCCATACGAGCAGTACTTC
TRBV5-1,17,TRBD2,NA,TRBJ2-7,CASSLEGTSGAHYEQYF,TGCGCCAGCAGCTTGGAGGGGACTAGCGGAGCCCACTACGAGCAGTACTTC
TRBV12-3/TRBV12-4,12,NA,NA,TRBJ2-3,CASSLLADTQYF,TGTGCCAGCAGTTTATTGGCAGATACGCAGTATTTT
TRBV3-1/TRBV3-2,13,NA,NA,TRBJ2-5,CASSLEGEETQYF,TGTGCCAGCAGCCTAGAGGGGGAAGAGACCCAGTACTTC